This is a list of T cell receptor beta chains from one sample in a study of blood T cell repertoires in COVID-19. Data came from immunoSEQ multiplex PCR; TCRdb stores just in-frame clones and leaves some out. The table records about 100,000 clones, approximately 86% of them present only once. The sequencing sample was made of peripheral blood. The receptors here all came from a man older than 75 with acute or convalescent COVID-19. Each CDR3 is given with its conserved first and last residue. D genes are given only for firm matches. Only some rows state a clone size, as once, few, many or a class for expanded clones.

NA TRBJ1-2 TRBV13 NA CASSSHREYGYTF TGTGCCAGCAGCTCTCACAGGGAATATGGCTACACCTTC
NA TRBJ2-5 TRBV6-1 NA CASSEAGVGETQYF TGTGCCAGCAGTGAAGCCGGGGTCGGGGAGACCCAGTACTTC
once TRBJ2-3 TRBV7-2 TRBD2 CASSFAGLAAGTDTQYF TGTGCCAGCAGCTTCGCAGGACTAGCGGCCGGCACAGATACGCAGTATTTT
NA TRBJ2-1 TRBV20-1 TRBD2 CSASSPPSRGLAVLNEQFF TGCAGTGCTAGTTCTCCGCCTTCAAGGGGACTAGCGGTACTCAATGAGCAGTTCTTC
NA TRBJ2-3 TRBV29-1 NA CSVEISTDTQYF TGCAGCGTTGAGATCAGTACAGATACGCAGTATTTT
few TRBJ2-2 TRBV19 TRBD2 CASTGTSGGELFF TGTGCCAGTACTGGGACTAGCGGGGGGGAGCTGTTTTTT
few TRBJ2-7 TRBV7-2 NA CASSLGGISYEQYF TGTGCCAGCAGCTTAGGCGGGATCTCCTACGAGCAGTACTTC
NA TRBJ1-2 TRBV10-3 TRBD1 CAISAAQKRQGARGYTF TGTGCCATCAGTGCGGCCCAGAAACGTCAGGGGGCGCGTGGCTACACCTTC
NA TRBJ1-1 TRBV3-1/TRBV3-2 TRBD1 CASRDRGDTEAFF TGTGCCAGCAGGGACAGGGGAGACACTGAAGCTTTCTTT
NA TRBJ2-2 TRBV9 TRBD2 CASSAGAGTGELFF TGTGCCAGCTCGGCGGGAGCGGGCACCGGGGAGCTGTTTTTT
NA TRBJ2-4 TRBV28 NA CASSTGGPKNIQYF TGTGCCAGTTCCACGGGGGGCCCCAAAAACATTCAGTACTTC
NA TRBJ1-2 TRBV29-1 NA CSVEFTGEDYGYTF TGCAGCGTTGAATTTACGGGGGAGGACTATGGCTACACCTTC
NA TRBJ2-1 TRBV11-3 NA CASSLRRATYNEQFF TGTGCCAGCAGCTTGCGCAGGGCCACCTACAATGAGCAGTTCTTC
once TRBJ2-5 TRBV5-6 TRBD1 CASSVTGGRETQYF TGTGCCAGCAGCGTGACAGGGGGGCGGGAGACCCAGTACTTC
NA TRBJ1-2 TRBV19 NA CASHNRRGGLRGYTF TGTGCCAGCCACAATAGGCGCGGCGGACTCCGCGGCTACACCTTC
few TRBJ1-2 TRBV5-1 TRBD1 CASSYETGQLGYGYTF TGCGCCAGCAGCTACGAGACGGGACAGCTCGGCTATGGCTACACCTTC
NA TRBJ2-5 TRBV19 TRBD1 CASSRDRVQETQYF TGTGCCAGTAGTCGGGACAGGGTCCAAGAGACCCAGTACTTC
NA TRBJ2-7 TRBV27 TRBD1 CASSQGQGHLIYEQYF TGTGCCAGCAGTCAAGGACAGGGCCATCTTATCTACGAGCAGTACTTC
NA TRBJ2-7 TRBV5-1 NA CASSLGGAETPYF TGCGCCAGCAGCTTGGGGGGCGCAGAGACCCCATACTTC
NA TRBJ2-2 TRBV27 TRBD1 CASRTLGQGRGMAGELFF TGTGCCAGCAGGACCCTAGGACAGGGAAGGGGAATGGCCGGGGAGCTGTTTTTT
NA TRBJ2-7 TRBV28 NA CASSFTGSLIYEQYF TGTGCCAGCAGTTTTACAGGAAGTTTAATCTACGAGCAGTACTTC
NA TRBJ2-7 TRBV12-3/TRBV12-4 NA CASSLNGGAEQYF TGTGCCAGCAGTTTGAACGGGGGTGCCGAGCAGTACTTC
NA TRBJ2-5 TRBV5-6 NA CASGQGLWGETQYF TGTGCCAGCGGCCAGGGTTTATGGGGTGAGACCCAGTACTTC
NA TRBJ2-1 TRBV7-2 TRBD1 CASSLGGTGGYEQFF TGTGCCAGCAGCTTAGGCGGGACAGGGGGCTATGAGCAGTTCTTC
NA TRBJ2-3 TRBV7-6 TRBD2 CASSFNPSGRGTDTQYF TGTGCCAGCAGCTTTAACCCTAGCGGGAGGGGGACAGATACGCAGTATTTT
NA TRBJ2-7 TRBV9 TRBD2 CASSLTSGRTGEQYF TGTGCCAGCAGCCTTACAAGCGGGAGGACGGGCGAGCAGTACTTC
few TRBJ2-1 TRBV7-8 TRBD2 CASSLARREGNNEQFF TGTGCCAGCAGCTTAGCGCGACGGGAGGGCAACAATGAGCAGTTCTTC
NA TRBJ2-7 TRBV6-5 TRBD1 CASSYRGLAYEQYF TGTGCCAGCAGTTACAGGGGGCTCGCCTACGAGCAGTACTTC
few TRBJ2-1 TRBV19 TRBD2 CASSTLLAGSSYNEQFF TGTGCCAGTAGTACTCTACTAGCGGGCTCTTCCTACAATGAGCAGTTCTTC
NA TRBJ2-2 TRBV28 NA CASRRTGNTGELFF TGTGCCAGCAGGCGAACAGGGAACACCGGGGAGCTGTTTTTT
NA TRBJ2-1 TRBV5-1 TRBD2 CASSWSLAGVEGEQFF TGCGCCAGCAGCTGGTCACTAGCGGGAGTGGAGGGTGAGCAGTTCTTC
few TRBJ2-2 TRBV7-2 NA CASSPTLNTGELFF TGTGCCAGCAGCCCGACACTTAACACCGGGGAGCTGTTTTTT
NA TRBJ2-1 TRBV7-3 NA CASSLDNYNEQFF TGTGCCAGCAGCTTAGACAACTACAATGAGCAGTTCTTC
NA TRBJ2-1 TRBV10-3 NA CAISDLTPEGSYNEQFF TGTGCCATCAGTGATTTGACGCCGGAGGGCTCCTACAATGAGCAGTTCTTC
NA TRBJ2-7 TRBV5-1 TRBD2 CASSLDSGSPYYEQYF TGCGCCAGCAGCTTGGACAGCGGGAGCCCGTACTACGAGCAGTACTTC
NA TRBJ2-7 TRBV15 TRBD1 CATNPGGTSYEQYF TGTGCCACCAACCCAGGGGGTACTTCCTACGAGCAGTACTTC
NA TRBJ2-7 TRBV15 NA CATSRDRSNRGSEQYF TGTGCCACCAGCAGAGATCGGAGTAATAGGGGATCCGAGCAGTACTTC
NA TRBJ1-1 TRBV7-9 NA CASSLGGGSEAFF TGTGCCAGCAGCTTGGGTGGGGGCTCTGAAGCTTTCTTT
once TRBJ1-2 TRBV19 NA CASSVSGTVYYGYTF TGTGCCAGTAGTGTCTCCGGGACTGTTTATTATGGCTACACCTTC
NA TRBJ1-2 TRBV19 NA CASSMVGSLQGGYTF TGTGCCAGTAGTATGGTCGGGAGCCTACAAGGTGGCTACACCTTC
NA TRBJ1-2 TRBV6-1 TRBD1 CASSEAGQVYGYTF TGTGCCAGCAGTGAAGCGGGACAGGTCTATGGCTACACCTTC
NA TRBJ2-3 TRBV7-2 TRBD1 CASSSGQGVDTQYF TGTGCCAGCAGCTCCGGACAGGGGGTGGATACGCAGTATTTT
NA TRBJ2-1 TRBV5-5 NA CASSLQGYNEQFF TGTGCCAGCAGCTTGCAGGGCTACAATGAGCAGTTCTTC
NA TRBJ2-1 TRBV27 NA CASSPNNEQFF TGTGCCAGCAGTCCTAACAATGAGCAGTTCTTC
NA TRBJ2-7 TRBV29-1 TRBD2 CSVGTSGRYEQYF TGCAGCGTTGGCACTAGCGGGAGGTACGAGCAGTACTTC
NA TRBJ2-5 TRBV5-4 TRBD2 CASSSGLAGKETQYF TGTGCCAGCAGCTCGGGACTAGCGGGAAAAGAGACCCAGTACTTC
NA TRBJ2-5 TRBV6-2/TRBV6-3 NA CASTPSSRFTKKETQYF TGTGCCAGCACCCCTTCCTCGAGGTTCACAAAAAAAGAGACCCAGTACTTC
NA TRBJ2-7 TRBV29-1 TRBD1 CSVSGQGNYEQYF TGCAGCGTTTCGGGACAGGGGAACTACGAGCAGTACTTC
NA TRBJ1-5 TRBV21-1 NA CASSNGGQGVKNSNQPQHF TGTGCCAGCAGTAACGGGGGACAGGGGGTTAAAAATAGCAATCAGCCCCAGCATTTT
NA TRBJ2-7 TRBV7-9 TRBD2 CASSRGLAGDVYEQYF TGTGCCAGCAGCCGTGGACTAGCGGGAGATGTTTACGAGCAGTACTTC
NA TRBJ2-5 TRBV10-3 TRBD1 CAISEDRGGETQYF TGTGCCATCAGTGAGGACAGGGGCGGGGAGACCCAGTACTTC
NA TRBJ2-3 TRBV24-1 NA CATSPEASTDTQYF TGTGCCACCAGCCCCGAGGCTAGCACAGATACGCAGTATTTT